This T cell receptor beta chain was sequenced in a study of Tregs in tolerant kidney transplant recipients. General study points: Findings come from small patient numbers and require larger validation.

CDR3 length: 14 amino acids. Germline V gives CDR1 SGHRS, CDR2 YFSETQ. Trimming removed 0 bases at V and 0 bases at J, with 7 bases between. To note about this clone: The antigen is not known. Within the sample, other DNA sequences also encode this same CDR3.

The method was immunoSEQ multiplex PCR; TCRdb's version includes in-frame clones alone and lacks a portion of them. The sample comprises about 240,000 clones, about four fifths of which are singletons, and approximately 0.69% rests with the top ten. V and J are TRBV5-1 and TRBJ2-7, with D unclear. The specimen sequenced was CD4+ T cells from blood. The sequence was obtained from a human donor in good health. As DNA, the CDR3 is TGCGCCAGCAGCTTGGCTGGGGACTCCTACGAGCAGTACTTC. Protein: CASSLAGDSYEQYF.